What follows are 13 T cell receptor beta chains derived from one specimen sequenced in a study of CD8+CD57+ T cells in acquired aplastic anemia. Genomic DNA was employed as the template in profiling TCR beta VDJ and CDR3. TCRdb itself ran the reads through MiXCR, one entry per CDR3 protein. The repertoire has under 200,000 distinct CDR3 sequences, approximately 50% of them found once; the top ten carry approximately 9.7%. Only patients with CD8+CD57+ cell expansion on flow cytometry were chosen for sequencing. Material: sorted CD4+, CD8+, or CD8+CD57+ T cells (not recorded which) from PBMCs. Every receptor here comes from a human donor with aplastic anemia.

This clonotype has only a few counts. This CDR3 is CATSIRAAQGGNQPQHF. Written as DNA, the CDR3 is TGTGCCACCAGCATAAGGGCCGCACAGGGTGGCAATCAGCCCCAGCATTTT. V usage is TRBV15 and J usage is TRBJ1-5, with D possibly being TRBD1 (6 bases). Germline CDR1 reads LNHNV; CDR2 reads YYDKDF (reference sequence). This CDR3 has 17 amino acids. The V and J ends lost 4 bases and 2 bases respectively, with 18 bases between them.

This clonotype was observed at least ten times. The V gene is TRBV6-1, the J gene TRBJ2-5; TRBD2 might be the D (6 bases). CDR3 length: 14 amino acids. V gave up 6 bases and J gave up 1 base, with 12 bases separating them. CDR1 and CDR2 from the germline V gene are MNHNS and SASEGT. The CDR3 nucleotides are TGTGCCAGCAGCAGAGCTAGCGCCCAAGAGACCCAGTACTTC. Translated: CASSRASAQETQYF.

This clonotype was recorded many times. The gene calls are TRBV11-3 and TRBJ2-1; possibly TRBD1 or TRBD2 for D (5 bases each). The V and J ends lost 3 bases and 10 bases respectively, with 10 bases between them. CDR3 length equals 12 residues. Germline CDR1 and CDR2: SGHNT and YENEEA. The CDR3 DNA is TGTGCCAGCAGCTTTGAGGGGTGGGAGCAGTTCTTC. It specifies CASSFEGWEQFF.

This clonotype showed up just a few times. The chain couples TRBV25-1 to TRBJ1-1; TRBD1 might be the D (5 bases). The V gene's germline CDR1 is MGHDK and CDR2 SYGVNS. This CDR3 spans 14 amino acids. Trimming shortened V by 3 bases and J by 7 bases, and 15 bases separated the two germline ends. The CDR3 loop is CASSDTTWGFEAFF. CDR3 nucleotide sequence: TGTGCCAGCAGTGACACTACTTGGGGGTTTGAAGCTTTCTTT.

Concerning this clonotype itself: A much larger clone differs by one base, so this may be a read error. The CDR3 does not end in the conserved phenylalanine or tryptophan, so this is likely a read error. The gene calls are TRBV5-4 and TRBJ2-5; tentatively, D is TRBD2 (5 bases). Germline-derived CDR1 and CDR2 are SGHNT and YYREEE (reference sequence). V gave up 5 bases and J gave up 1 base, with 12 bases separating them. This CDR3 region has 14 residues. The DNA of the CDR3 is TGTGCCAGCAGATCGAGGGTAGTCCAAGAGACCCAGTACCTC. This codes for CASRSRVVQETQYL.

This clonotype was observed a handful of times. This chain joins TRBV10-3 and TRBJ2-1; D unresolved. There are 13 residues in the CDR3. The germline V and J ends were trimmed by 3 bases and 13 bases, with 16 bases remaining between them. Germline assignment: CDR1 ENHRY and CDR2 SYGVKD. CDR3: CAISDYTVGLQFF. CDR3 bases: TGTGCCATCAGTGATTACACGGTCGGGTTACAGTTCTTC.

The sample holds a few counts of this clonotype. This chain links TRBV24-1 with TRBJ1-1, with D hard to call. Germline V gene lookup returns CDR1 KGHDR and CDR2 SFDVKD. This CDR3 spans 13 amino acids. The ends were cut back, 0 bases at V and 8 bases at J, with 9 bases in the middle. The CDR3 nucleotides read TGTGCCACCAGTGATTTGTCCGGGTCCGAAGCTTTCTTT. Amino acids: CATSDLSGSEAFF.

This clonotype was counted at least ten times. J is TRBJ1-5 and V is TRBV19, with 10 positions matching TRBD1. The CDR3 loop spans 13 amino acids. CDR1 LNHDA and CDR2 SQIVND come from the germline V gene (reference sequence). Trimming cost V 6 bases and J 12 bases; bases outside gene matches: 8. The CDR3 sequence: CASRWTGGTLQHF. CDR3 nucleotides: TGTGCCAGTAGATGGACAGGGGGGACGCTCCAGCATTTT.

The chain links TRBV7-2 to TRBJ1-1, with D uncertain. Deletions cut 6 bases from V and 7 bases from J, with 15 bases between. This CDR3 region has 13 residues. Germline loops: CDR1 SGHTA, CDR2 FQGNSA. The CDR3 sequence is CASSPPVDHEAFF. CDR3 DNA: TGTGCCAGCAGTCCCCCGGTGGACCATGAAGCTTTCTTT. Supplemented by reference TRBV7-2 and TRBJ1-1, the full variable domain reads GAGVSQSPSNKVTEKGKDVELRCDPISGHTALYWYRQSLGQGLEFLIYFQGNSAPDKSGLPSDRFSAERTGGSVSTLTIQRTQQEDSAVYLCASSPPVDHEAFFGQGTRLTVV.

This clonotype was counted between two and nine times. The chain joins TRBV2 to TRBJ2-3; TRBD1 aligns across 9 bases. This CDR3 is 14 amino acids long. Germline CDR1 reads SNHLY; CDR2 reads FYNNEI. V lost 4 bases, J lost 5 bases, and 4 bases stayed unmatched. CDR3 sequence reads: CASSVTGGRDTQYF. In DNA form, the CDR3 reads TGTGCCAGCAGTGTGACAGGGGGAAGAGATACGCAGTATTTT.

Comment on this clonotype: One junction end disagrees with the germline gene, perhaps due to a read error. The V and J genes are TRBV19 and TRBJ2-5, with 10 bases aligning to TRBD1. CDR1 and CDR2 (germline): LNHDA, SQIVND (reference sequence). This CDR3 region has 12 residues. CDR3 loop: CASSSAGTGVDF. The CDR3, as DNA: TGTGCCAGTAGTTCAGCCGGGACAGGGGTGGACTTC.

This chain links TRBV19 with TRBJ1-2; 7 nucleotides match TRBD1. V dropped 9 bases and J dropped 4; count of bases not matched to a gene: 23. The CDR3 runs 18 residues. Germline CDR1 reads LNHDA; CDR2 reads SQIVND (reference sequence). CDR3 nucleotides: TGTGCCAGCGGCGGTGCGGGACAGTGGAAAGCCTCTGGCTATGGCTACACCTTC. It is translated as CASGGAGQWKASGYGYTF.

In this sample, this clonotype turned up many times. The chain joins TRBV7-9 to TRBJ1-1; 7 nucleotides agree with TRBD1. Trimming cost V 8 bases and J 0 bases; bases outside gene matches: 9. The CDR3 runs to 15 residues. The V gene's germline CDR1 is SEHNR and CDR2 FQNEAQ (reference sequence). The chain's CDR3 is CASVPGTELNTEAFF. CDR3 bases: TGTGCCAGCGTTCCCGGGACAGAATTGAACACTGAAGCTTTCTTT.